The 14 T cell receptor beta chains given below trace back to one sample, sequenced in a study of T cell responses to AZD1222 COVID-19 vaccine. Libraries were prepared by immunoSEQ multiplex PCR; TCRdb keeps only in-frame clonotypes and omits some of them. This sample has some 92,000 clones, with around nine tenths found just once. The starting material was peripheral blood, obtained on day 0 of AZD1222 vaccination. These receptors were collected from an adult in good health.

The rearrangement uses TRBV15 and TRBJ2-1; TRBD2 matches at 9 bases. Germline V gene lookup returns CDR1 LNHNV and CDR2 YYDKDF (reference sequence). Trimming at V came to 0 bases and at J to 0 bases, leaving 3 bases not matched to a gene. CDR3 length equals 17 residues. The CDR3 nucleotides read TGTGCCACCAGCAGAGAACTAGCGGGTTTCTCCTACAATGAGCAGTTCTTC. Encoded protein: CATSRELAGFSYNEQFF.

This clone was recorded only once. CDR3 DNA: TGTGCCAGCAGCGCGACCCCGGGACTTATAAATGAAAAACTGTTTTTT. Translated: CASSATPGLINEKLFF. This chain links TRBV9 with TRBJ1-4; a possible D gene is TRBD1 (5 bases). The CDR3 totals 16 residues. CDR1 SGDLS and CDR2 YYNGEE come from the germline V gene. V lost 3 bases, J lost 5 bases, and 17 bases lay in between.

The rearrangement uses TRBV7-2 and TRBJ2-5, with TRBD2 matching over 9 bases. J was trimmed by 5 bases and V by 1 base; bases with no gene match: 8. This CDR3 spans 16 amino acids. CDR1 and CDR2 from the germline V gene are SGHTA and FQGNSA. The CDR3 nucleotides read TGTGCCAGCAGCTTAGTGAAGGCTAGCGGGACGGAGACCCAGTACTTC. Translated, it gives CASSLVKASGTETQYF.

This clone was found a few times. This sequence joins TRBV29-1 and TRBJ1-1; D perhaps matches TRBD1 (5 bases). Trimming removed 6 bases at V and 4 bases at J, with 24 bases between. The germline CDR1 and CDR2 sequences are SQVTM and ANQGSEA. The length of the CDR3 is 16 residues. DNA for the CDR3: TGCAGCGTAAACCGGGACTTGGGCATGATTGGCACTGAAGCTTTCTTT. Protein product: CSVNRDLGMIGTEAFF.

This clone was counted a few times. The rearrangement links TRBV4-3 to TRBJ1-5; D is uncertain. Trimming removed 1 base at V and 0 bases at J, with 1 base between. This CDR3 has 13 residues. Germline V lookup: CDR1 LGHNA, CDR2 YSLEER. CDR3 sequence: CASSQASNQPQHF. Written as DNA, the CDR3 is TGCGCCAGCAGCCAAGCTAGCAATCAGCCCCAGCATTTT.

V usage is TRBV4-1 and J usage is TRBJ2-1; D is perhaps TRBD1 (5 bases). Germline lookup yields CDR1 MGHRA and CDR2 YSYEKL. V was clipped by 3 bases and J by 6 bases, with 18 bases between them. The CDR3 spans 16 residues. CDR3 in amino acids: CASSQGRRALLNEQFF. The DNA of the CDR3 is TGCGCCAGCAGCCAGGGGCGGAGAGCGCTCCTCAATGAGCAGTTCTTC.

In its sample, this clone was seen once. The chain couples TRBV7-2 to TRBJ1-3, with unresolved D. The V gene lost 2 bases and the J gene lost 4 bases, with 12 bases spanning the gap. CDR3 size: 15 residues. Germline CDR1 is SGHTA and CDR2 is FQGNSA. CDR3 DNA: TGTGCCAGCAGCTTACAACCCAGTCTGGGAAACACCATATATTTT. Its translation is CASSLQPSLGNTIYF.

V usage is TRBV9 and J usage is TRBJ2-7; 13 positions agree with TRBD2. Germline-derived CDR1 and CDR2 are SGDLS and YYNGEE. The J segment lost 0 bases and the V segment lost 4 bases, leaving 4 bases of the junction unmatched. CDR3 length: 16 amino acids. CDR3 sequence (DNA): TGTGCCAGCAGCTCTCGACTAGCGGGAGGCTCCTACGAGCAGTACTTC. Its protein product is CASSSRLAGGSYEQYF.

The rearrangement links TRBV6-5 to TRBJ1-5; TRBD1 might be the D (5 bases). The CDR3 contains 13 residues. Germline V gene lookup returns CDR1 MNHEY and CDR2 SVGAGI. Between the trimmed V and J ends, which lost 0 bases and 9 bases, there was a span of 9 bases. The CDR3 sequence is CASSYSTRGPQHF. In nucleotides, the CDR3 is TGTGCCAGCAGTTACTCGACAAGGGGGCCCCAGCATTTT.

V gene TRBV28 combines with J gene TRBJ2-7; possible D gene TRBD2, 7 bases. In germline, CDR1 is MDHEN, CDR2 SYDVKM. V lost 7 bases and J 7 bases, leaving 14 bases between the germline ends. This CDR3 has 12 residues. CDR3 loop: CASTLRGGEQYF. The CDR3 DNA reads as TGTGCCAGCACCTTGAGGGGGGGGGAGCAGTACTTC.

The gene calls are TRBV11-3 and TRBJ2-1; D ambiguous. This CDR3 spans 13 amino acids. V lost 4 bases and J 3 bases, leaving 7 bases between the germline ends. Germline values: CDR1 SGHNT, CDR2 YENEEA. CDR3 in amino acids: CASSSQVYNEQFF. CDR3 DNA: TGTGCCAGCAGCTCCCAGGTCTACAATGAGCAGTTCTTC.

This chain joins TRBV18 and TRBJ1-4; 7 nucleotides align to TRBD1. CDR3 length: 17 residues. The V segment lost 0 bases and the J segment 3 bases; nucleotides outside the gene matches: 7. Germline CDR1 reads KGHSH; CDR2 reads LQKENI. The CDR3 bases are TGTGCCAGCTCACCACCGCGCCAGGGGGAATCTAATGAAAAACTGTTTTTT. Protein sequence: CASSPPRQGESNEKLFF. Full variable domain (remainder filled in from reference TRBV18 and TRBJ1-4): NAGVMQNPRHLVRRRGQEARLRCSPMKGHSHVYWYRQLPEEGLKFMVYLQKENIIDESGMPKERFSAEFPKEGPSILRIQQVVRGDSAAYFCASSPPRQGESNEKLFFGSGTQLSVL.

This clone was seen a handful of times. The V and J genes are TRBV18 and TRBJ2-2, with TRBD2 identical over 7 bases. The CDR3 consists of 16 residues. Germline CDR1 is KGHSH and CDR2 is LQKENI. Losses at the gene ends were 1 base for V and 4 bases for J; bases not matched to a gene: 6. The CDR3 coding sequence is TGTGCCAGCTCACCACTAGGCGGGAGCAGCACCGGGGAGCTGTTTTTT. Protein: CASSPLGGSSTGELFF.

V and J are TRBV5-1 and TRBJ1-3; possible D gene TRBD1, 5 bases. V shed 1 base and J shed 0 bases, with 26 bases lying between them. The CDR3 covers 21 residues. Germline V gives CDR1 SGHRS, CDR2 YFSETQ. CDR3 amino acids: CASSLLELGASVASSGNTIYF. CDR3 nucleotides: TGCGCCAGCAGCTTGTTAGAATTAGGGGCCTCGGTCGCGAGCTCTGGAAACACCATATATTTT.